The 22 T cell receptor beta chains reported below all come from one sample, sequenced in a study of Ad26.COV2.S vaccination and SARS-CoV-2 variants. Treatment: around 19 received Ad26.COV2.S at low or high dose, single or two shots; roughly 5 received placebo; per-sample allocation not given. Samples analyzed were those drawn on day 63 after the first vaccine or placebo injection. Sequenced by immunoSEQ multiplex PCR; TCRdb stores in-frame clones only, minus some. The sample has hundreds of thousands of clones; 89% are singletons. Specimen: peripheral blood, collected in a trial of Ad26.COV2.S vaccine versus placebo. The receptors derive from a person aged 18-65 years who received the Ad26.COV2.S COVID-19 vaccine or a placebo.

The V and J genes are TRBV4-3 and TRBJ1-5; TRBD1 matches 7 bases. Germline-derived CDR1 and CDR2 are LGHNA and YSLEER. J gave up 5 bases and V 0 bases, and 7 bases lay outside the gene matches. The CDR3 has 16 residues. Here the CDR3 DNA reads TGCGCCAGCAGCCAAGAGACACAGGGGCCCGATCAGCCCCAGCATTTT. Translated: CASSQETQGPDQPQHF.

This clone has only one observation. V gene TRBV5-5 combines with J gene TRBJ2-7; 8 bases fit TRBD2. V shed 3 bases and J 3 bases; nucleotides not matched to a gene: 11. Germline V gene data show CDR1 as SGHKS and CDR2 as YYEKEE (reference sequence). This CDR3 spans 16 amino acids. In DNA form, the CDR3 reads TGTGCCAGCAGCTCCGATAGCGGGACGATCCTCTACGAGCAGTACGTC. Its protein product is CASSSDSGTILYEQYV.

The chain carries TRBV4-2 and TRBJ1-1, with D unclear. Germline lookup yields CDR1 LGHNA and CDR2 YNFKEQ. Deletions cut 0 bases from V and 0 bases from J, with 11 bases between. This CDR3 spans 16 amino acids. This CDR3 is CASSQDPQRVNTEAFF. The CDR3 DNA is TGTGCCAGCAGCCAAGACCCCCAGAGGGTGAACACTGAAGCTTTCTTT.

The chain uses TRBV2 and TRBJ2-4, with TRBD1 as a possible D gene (7 bases). V lost 6 bases and J lost 8, with 14 bases in between. CDR1 is SNHLY and CDR2 is FYNNEI in the germline V gene. The CDR3 covers 13 residues. In DNA, the CDR3 is TGTGCCAGCAGCGGACTAACAGGGGACATTCAGTACTTC. Residues: CASSGLTGDIQYF.

The chain links TRBV27 to TRBJ2-1, with 11 bases that match TRBD2. The CDR3 has 18 residues. Trimming at V came to 6 bases and at J to 4 bases, leaving 14 bases not matched to a gene. Germline lookup yields CDR1 MNHEY and CDR2 SMNVEV (reference sequence). In DNA form, the CDR3 reads TGTGCCAGCAGAACTTTCATTAGCGGGAGGGGGCCTTACAATGAGCAGTTCTTC. It codes for CASRTFISGRGPYNEQFF.

The V and J genes are TRBV29-1 and TRBJ2-5, with 7 positions matching TRBD1. The CDR3 is 14 residues long. Germline CDR1 is SQVTM and CDR2 is ANQGSEA. With 4 bases clipped from V and 5 bases from J, the junction kept 10 bases outside the gene matches. The CDR3 loop reads CSVVKGAIGETQYF. The CDR3 DNA follows: TGCAGCGTTGTCAAGGGGGCTATCGGGGAGACCCAGTACTTC.

V usage is TRBV6-5 and J usage is TRBJ1-1; a possible D gene is TRBD1 (5 bases). Trimming stripped 0 bases from V and 7 bases from J, with 12 bases between. In germline, CDR1 is MNHEY, CDR2 SVGAGI. The CDR3 totals 14 residues. In DNA, the CDR3 is TGTGCCAGCAGTTACTCTGCGTGGGGCGTTGAAGCTTTCTTT. Amino acid sequence: CASSYSAWGVEAFF.

The chain couples TRBV4-2 to TRBJ1-6, with a weak D call TRBD1 (5 bases). Germline values: CDR1 LGHNA, CDR2 YNFKEQ. The CDR3 extends over 17 amino acids. Trimming shortened V by 4 bases and J by 14 bases, and 27 bases separated the two germline ends. In nucleotides, the CDR3 is TGTGCCAGCAGCCCCCTAAAGCCCGACGGGGTTGGGGGGGCCCTCCACTTT. This codes for CASSPLKPDGVGGALHF.

This clone was seen a few times. Other DNA sequences in this sample translate to the same CDR3. This rearrangement joins TRBV27 to TRBJ1-1; D is unresolved. V was cut by 5 bases and J by 4 bases, with 11 bases left in between. This CDR3 comprises 13 residues. Germline V gives CDR1 MNHEY, CDR2 SMNVEV (reference sequence). The CDR3 sequence is CASSLDKATEAFF. CDR3 bases: TGTGCCAGCAGTCTTGATAAGGCCACTGAAGCTTTCTTT.

As to this clone: Additional DNA sequences in this sample encode the identical CDR3. The rearrangement uses TRBV16 and TRBJ2-7; D is uncertain. The CDR3 spans 13 residues. CDR1 is KGHSY, CDR2 FQNENV, per germline. With 1 base removed from V and 4 bases from J, the gap between germline ends came to 8 bases. The CDR3 DNA is TGTGCCAGCAGCCAATGGTTGGGGTACGAGCAGTACGTC. Translation gives CASSQWLGYEQYV.

The gene calls are TRBV10-1 and TRBJ1-3; D remains unclear. Germline V gives CDR1 WNHNN, CDR2 SYGVQD (reference sequence). This CDR3 region has 14 residues. V was pared by 6 bases and J by 0 bases, with 9 bases between. Here the CDR3 DNA reads TGCGCCAGCAGAGTTATGAGCTCTGGAAACACCATATATTTT. The encoded protein is CASRVMSSGNTIYF.

The V call is TRBV6-5, the J call TRBJ2-3, with 7 bases lining up with TRBD2. CDR3 length equals 16 residues. Unmatched junction bases numbered 7, after V lost 2 bases and J lost 2 bases. Germline-derived CDR1 and CDR2 are MNHEY and SVGAGI. The CDR3 nucleotides are TGTGCCAGCAGTTACGGAAAGCGGGGCTACACAGATACGCAGTATTTT. Its protein is CASSYGKRGYTDTQYF.

The chain is built from TRBV7-2 and TRBJ2-3; maybe TRBD2 (6 bases). Trimming shortened V by 4 bases and J by 2 bases, and 13 bases separated the two germline ends. From germline, CDR1 is SGHTA and CDR2 FQGNSA. CDR3 size: 15 residues. The CDR3 nucleotides are TGTGCCAGCAGCTCGTTCCGGGGGACCACAGATACGCAGTATTTT. Its translation: CASSSFRGTTDTQYF.

The gene calls are TRBV2 and TRBJ1-2, with TRBD1 matching 9 bases. J was trimmed by 6 bases and V by 7 bases; bases with no gene match: 3. This CDR3 has 12 amino acids. Germline CDR1 reads SNHLY; CDR2 reads FYNNEI. CDR3: CASKDRGNGYTF. The CDR3 DNA is TGTGCCAGCAAAGACAGGGGGAATGGCTACACCTTC.

This chain connects TRBV4-2 to TRBJ2-5; 16 positions match TRBD2. CDR1 and CDR2 (germline): LGHNA, YNFKEQ. The V and J ends lost 1 base and 5 bases, in that order; junction bases with no gene match: 4. The CDR3 is made up of 17 amino acids. CDR3 protein: CASSQAGTSGRGETQYF. CDR3 DNA: TGTGCCAGCAGCCAAGCGGGGACTAGCGGGAGGGGGGAGACCCAGTACTTC.

This clone occurred once. The chain recombines TRBV5-1 with TRBJ1-3; D call uncertain. CDR3 length equals 14 residues. The germline V gene has CDR1 SGHRS and CDR2 YFSETQ. V lost 0 bases and J lost 0, with 4 bases in between. The CDR3, as DNA: TGCGCCAGCAGCTTGGATTACTCTGGAAACACCATATATTTT. Translated: CASSLDYSGNTIYF.

As for this clone: The same CDR3 is also encoded by other DNA sequences in this sample. This CDR3 reads CASSSSYEQYV. CDR3 DNA: TGTGCCAGCAGTTCCTCCTACGAGCAGTACGTC. V gene TRBV28 combines with J gene TRBJ2-7; the D is unclear. Germline assignment: CDR1 MDHEN and CDR2 SYDVKM. Between the trimmed V and J ends, which lost 4 bases and 0 bases, there was a span of 1 base. This CDR3 has 11 amino acids.

V gene TRBV7-9 combines with J gene TRBJ2-3; D perhaps matches TRBD2 (6 bases). The CDR3 has 15 amino acids. The germline CDR1 and CDR2 sequences are SEHNR and FQNEAQ (reference sequence). Deletions cut 4 bases from V and 5 bases from J, with 16 bases between. The CDR3 sequence: CASSYDLGLRDTQYF. Written as DNA, the CDR3 is TGTGCCAGCAGCTACGATTTGGGACTTCGAGATACGCAGTATTTT.

V usage is TRBV5-6 and J usage is TRBJ1-2, with unresolved D. Germline CDR1 is SGHDT and CDR2 is YYEEEE. This CDR3 region has 12 residues. The V end was cut by 9 bases, the J end by 6 bases, with 15 bases between. Here the CDR3 DNA reads TGTGCCACTCAACGCCCTGGGCATGGCTACACCTTC. This codes for CATQRPGHGYTF.

This clone was detected once. The rearrangement links TRBV4-3 to TRBJ2-3; weak D call: TRBD2 (5 bases). Germline loops: CDR1 LGHNA, CDR2 YSLEER. The V and J ends lost 1 base and 6 bases respectively, with 14 bases between them. The CDR3 consists of 15 residues. CDR3 coding DNA: TGCGCCAGCAGCCAAGTACGCTGGGAGTGGGATACGCAGTATTTT. Translation: CASSQVRWEWDTQYF.

V is TRBV2 and J is TRBJ2-7; D is possibly TRBD2 (5 bases). The V gene lost 7 bases and the J gene lost 0 bases, with 13 bases spanning the gap. The CDR3 runs to 14 residues. Germline CDR1 reads SNHLY; CDR2 reads FYNNEI. In DNA, the CDR3 is TGTGCCAGCATGGTAATCGAGGGCTCCTACGAGCAGTACTTC. Residues: CASMVIEGSYEQYF.

This rearrangement joins TRBV3-1 (or the pseudogene TRBV3-2) to TRBJ2-3; 9 bases fit TRBD2. Germline values: CDR1 LGHDT, CDR2 YNNKEL (reference sequence). This CDR3 contains 16 residues. The V and J ends lost 0 bases and 0 bases, in that order; junction bases with no gene match: 1. CDR3 in DNA: TGTGCCAGCAGCCAAGATAGCGGGGGAAGCACAGATACGCAGTATTTT. Residues: CASSQDSGGSTDTQYF.